One sample yielded the 12 T cell receptor beta chains listed below, sequenced in a study of blood T cell repertoires in COVID-19. Sequenced by immunoSEQ multiplex PCR; TCRdb stores in-frame clones only, minus some. Here the sample spans 190,000 or so clones, about 85% being singletons. The sample was PBMCs or T cells enriched from blood (not recorded which). These receptors were collected from a man aged 40-49 years who had recovered from COVID-19.

V gene TRBV28 combines with J gene TRBJ1-5; D ambiguous. Between the trimmed V and J ends, which lost 4 bases and 0 bases, there was a span of 13 bases. The CDR3 is 16 residues long. Per the germline V gene, CDR1 is MDHEN and CDR2 is SYDVKM. The CDR3: CASSYKMVYSNQPQHF. The CDR3 region has the DNA TGTGCCAGCAGTTACAAGATGGTTTATAGCAATCAGCCCCAGCATTTT.

V usage is TRBV5-5 and J usage is TRBJ2-7; no clear D. Germline-derived CDR1 and CDR2 are SGHKS and YYEKEE (reference sequence). The CDR3 length is 13 residues. Trimming shortened V by 1 base and J by 1 base, and 6 bases separated the two germline ends. The CDR3 bases are TGTGCCAGCAGCTTGCCAGTGTCCTACGAGCAGTACTTC. Translated: CASSLPVSYEQYF.

The V and J genes are TRBV30 and TRBJ2-3, with 8 nucleotides matching TRBD2. The CDR3 length is 13 residues. Germline trimming cut 5 bases from V and 6 bases from J; bases unmatched to any gene: 7. Germline CDR1 and CDR2: GTSNPN and SVGIG (reference sequence). This CDR3 reads CAWATSGLDTQYF. The CDR3, as DNA: TGTGCCTGGGCAACTAGCGGCCTGGATACGCAGTATTTT.

This chain uses TRBV5-1 with TRBJ2-1; the match to TRBD2 covers 7 bases. CDR1 and CDR2 from the germline V gene are SGHRS and YFSETQ. This CDR3 comprises 15 residues. The V and J ends lost 0 bases and 5 bases, in that order; junction bases with no gene match: 5. The CDR3 DNA reads as TGCGCCAGCAGCTTGGCCGCTAGCGGAAACAATGAGCAGTTCTTC. This gives the protein CASSLAASGNNEQFF.

The chain combines TRBV29-1 with TRBJ1-1, with D possibly TRBD1 on 6 matching bases. The germline V and J ends were trimmed by 4 bases and 2 bases, with 14 bases remaining between them. Germline CDR1 and CDR2: SQVTM and ANQGSEA. This CDR3 is 14 amino acids long. CDR3 coding DNA: TGCAGCGTTGGCAAGGACAGCGATAACACTGAAGCTTTCTTT. Translation: CSVGKDSDNTEAFF.

This clone was observed once. This sequence joins TRBV4-3 and TRBJ1-4; unclear D gene. Trimming pared 1 base from V and 3 bases from J, leaving 12 bases between. This CDR3 has 16 residues. The germline V gene has CDR1 LGHNA and CDR2 YSLEER. The CDR3 bases are TGCGCCAGCAGCCAAGGTCCCGGGAGCTCTAATGAAAAACTGTTTTTT. This translates into CASSQGPGSSNEKLFF.

The rearrangement joins TRBV5-1 to TRBJ2-3, with 7 nucleotides matching TRBD2. This CDR3 comprises 15 residues. J was trimmed by 5 bases and V by 0 bases; bases with no gene match: 6. In germline, CDR1 is SGHRS, CDR2 YFSETQ. CDR3 DNA: TGCGCCAGCAGCTTGGCGGGAGGCCAGGGAGATACGCAGTATTTT. It translates to CASSLAGGQGDTQYF.

The chain joins TRBV5-1 to TRBJ1-5; the D gene is possibly TRBD1 (6 bases). The germline V and J ends were trimmed by 1 base and 7 bases, with 12 bases remaining between them. CDR1 is SGHRS, CDR2 YFSETQ, per germline. The CDR3 contains 14 residues. Here the CDR3 DNA reads TGCGCCAGCAGCTTGTCAGGGGTAGAGCAGCCCCAGCATTTT. It translates to CASSLSGVEQPQHF.

This sequence joins TRBV3-1 (or the pseudogene TRBV3-2) and TRBJ1-2, with no clear D. Deletions cut 1 base from V and 2 bases from J, with 17 bases between. CDR3 length equals 17 residues. Germline CDR1 reads LGHDT; CDR2 reads YNNKEL (reference sequence). CDR3 nucleotides: TGTGCCAGCAGCCAAGGGGAGGTTCTAAGCCCCAACTATGGCTACACCTTC. It is translated as CASSQGEVLSPNYGYTF.

The rearrangement joins TRBV7-6 to TRBJ2-2; tentatively, D is TRBD1 (5 bases). Per the germline V gene, CDR1 is SGHVS and CDR2 is FNYEAQ. V was shortened by 0 bases and J by 7 bases, with 9 bases between the two germline ends. CDR3 size: 14 residues. CDR3 nucleotides: TGTGCCAGCAGCTTAGCATTTCAGGGCGGGGAGCTGTTTTTT. It codes for CASSLAFQGGELFF.

The chain employs TRBV4-3 and TRBJ2-4, with a weak D call TRBD1 (6 bases). Per germline, CDR1 LGHNA and CDR2 YSLEER. The length of the CDR3 is 15 residues. Trimming took off 1 base at V and 6 bases at J, with 13 bases between the two ends. The CDR3 here is CASSQAGTRANIQYF. DNA of the CDR3: TGCGCCAGCAGCCAAGCCGGGACAAGGGCAAACATTCAGTACTTC.

This clone has just a few counts. The V and J genes are TRBV18 and TRBJ2-7, with 9 bases identical to TRBD1. J lost 6 bases, V lost 3 bases, and 9 bases had no gene match. Germline-derived CDR1 and CDR2 are KGHSH and LQKENI. This CDR3 is built from 15 residues. CDR3 protein: CASSPTLGQGGEQYF. Written as DNA, the CDR3 is TGTGCCAGCTCACCGACCTTGGGACAGGGCGGCGAGCAGTACTTC.